The rows below give T cell receptor beta chains drawn from one sample of a study of response to subunit inactivated influenza vaccine. TCRdb reprocessed the RT-PCR reads with MiXCR, giving one entry per CDR3 protein. Of more than 150,000 distinct CDR3 sequences in the sample, approximately 8.7% are singletons; the top ten hold approximately 11%. The material sequenced was non-naive T cells sorted from PBMCs, taken on the day of vaccination. Receptors originate from a man aged 50 or older who received an inactivated influenza vaccine. The CDR3 runs from the conserved cysteine through the conserved F or W. The order of the fields is J gene, V gene, D gene, clone size, CDR3 protein, CDR3 DNA. The D gene is left open where the match is weak. Clone size is not always given. Where it is, it says once, few, many or a class for expanded clones.

j_call: TRBJ1-2
v_call: TRBV12-3/TRBV12-4
d_call: TRBD1
clone_size: few
cdr3_aa: CASSLTGGGLPLSGYTF
cdr3_nt: TGTGCCAGCAGTTTGACAGGGGGCGGCCTCCCGCTGTCGGGCTACACCTTC

j_call: TRBJ2-3
v_call: TRBV18
d_call: .
clone_size: few
cdr3_aa: CASSPPGRVWTDTDTQYF
cdr3_nt: TGTGCCAGCTCACCACCGGGGCGGGTTTGGACCGACACAGATACGCAGTATTTT

j_call: TRBJ1-2
v_call: TRBV12-3/TRBV12-4
d_call: .
clone_size: medium-sized
cdr3_aa: CASSPGTGYTF
cdr3_nt: TGTGCCAGCAGTCCAGGGACTGGCTACACCTTC

j_call: TRBJ2-7
v_call: TRBV10-3
d_call: .
clone_size: .
cdr3_aa: CAIRGKKGRAYEQYF
cdr3_nt: TGTGCCATCAGGGGGAAAAAGGGGCGCGCCTACGAGCAGTACTTC

j_call: TRBJ2-5
v_call: TRBV5-4
d_call: .
clone_size: .
cdr3_aa: CASSLEGFETQYF
cdr3_nt: TGTGCCAGCAGCTTGGAGGGGTTCGAGACCCAGTACTTC

j_call: TRBJ1-1
v_call: TRBV6-2/TRBV6-3
d_call: .
clone_size: many
cdr3_aa: CASHDLFMNTEAFF
cdr3_nt: TGTGCCAGCCATGATTTGTTCATGAACACTGAAGCTTTCTTT

j_call: TRBJ2-1
v_call: TRBV6-1
d_call: TRBD2
clone_size: few
cdr3_aa: CASSLGAGGNEQFF
cdr3_nt: TGTGCCTCATCTCTTGGAGCGGGGGGAAATGAGCAGTTCTTC

j_call: TRBJ1-5
v_call: TRBV19
d_call: TRBD1
clone_size: few
cdr3_aa: CASSNLRQGGQPQHF
cdr3_nt: TGTGCCAGTAGTAATCTGCGACAGGGAGGTCAGCCCCAGCATTTT

j_call: TRBJ2-1
v_call: TRBV27
d_call: TRBD2
clone_size: .
cdr3_aa: CASSLLAETYNEQFF
cdr3_nt: TGTGCCAGCAGTTTACTAGCGGAGACTTACAATGAGCAGTTCTTC

j_call: TRBJ2-7
v_call: TRBV20-1
d_call: TRBD1
clone_size: many
cdr3_aa: CSAVNPGTGVEQYF
cdr3_nt: TGCAGTGCTGTTAATCCCGGGACAGGGGTCGAGCAGTACTTC

j_call: TRBJ2-3
v_call: TRBV20-1
d_call: .
clone_size: few
cdr3_aa: CSARDGGSGDTQYF
cdr3_nt: TGCAGTGCTAGAGACGGTGGGAGCGGGGATACGCAGTATTTT

j_call: TRBJ2-7
v_call: TRBV20-1
d_call: .
clone_size: many
cdr3_aa: CSARVALEYAYF
cdr3_nt: TGCAGTGCTAGAGTGGCACTAGAGTATGCGTACTTC

j_call: TRBJ1-1
v_call: TRBV27
d_call: .
clone_size: many
cdr3_aa: CASSPNRYTEAFF
cdr3_nt: TGTGCCAGCAGTCCCAACAGGTACACTGAAGCTTTCTTT

j_call: TRBJ2-3
v_call: TRBV5-4
d_call: TRBD2
clone_size: many
cdr3_aa: CASSLGTSGIFGTDTQYF
cdr3_nt: TGTGCCAGCAGCCTGGGGACTAGCGGGATATTCGGCACAGATACGCAGTATTTT